This TCR beta chain comes out of a study of radiotherapy plus CTLA-4 blockade in lung cancer. V dropped 1 base and J dropped 9 bases, with 12 bases sitting between them. Germline loops: CDR1 MGHRA, CDR2 YSYEKL. This CDR3 is built from 13 residues. For this clone: Its specificity is not known.

Generated by immunoSEQ multiplex PCR, the TCRdb table keeps only in-frame clones and is missing some. The sample contains 12,000 or so clones, 84% of which appear only once. Study-wide findings and caveats: TCR clones of tumor origin grew in blood after radiotherapy plus ipilimumab.

This TCR was sampled from a human donor with non-small cell lung cancer that progressed on radiotherapy plus ipilimumab. The input for sequencing was peripheral blood, taken from a patient treated with radiotherapy plus ipilimumab. The gene calls are TRBV4-1 and TRBJ2-5; D is perhaps TRBD2 (5 bases). In nucleotides, the CDR3 is TGCGCCAGCAGCCAAGTGGTAGGAGGAGCCCAGTACTTC. It translates to CASSQVVGGAQYF.